The rows below give T cell receptor beta chains drawn from one sample of a study of OX40 agonist ivuxolimab in advanced cancers. Method: immunoSEQ multiplex PCR; TCRdb's copy keeps in-frame clones and lacks some. Of about 70,000 clones listed, more than 85% are singletons. Specimen: CD4+ or CD8+ T cells sorted from blood, collected in a trial of the OX40 agonist ivuxolimab. These receptors originate from an adult with an advanced solid tumor such as melanoma, head and neck, liver or kidney cancer. The CDR3 runs from the conserved cysteine through the conserved F or W. Fields, in order: V gene, clone size, J gene, D gene, CDR3 DNA, CDR3 protein. The D gene is left open where the match is weak. The size field is filled for only some rows; it gives once, few, many or a size class.

V: TRBV19
size: -
J: TRBJ2-1
D: TRBD1
DNA: TGTGCCAGTAGTTTCCGGGACAGCCACAATGAGCAGTTCTTC
CDR3: CASSFRDSHNEQFF

V: TRBV4-2
size: -
J: TRBJ1-4
D: TRBD1
DNA: TGTGCCAGCAGCCAGGAGACCGGGACAGGGGGCGAAAAACTGTTTTTT
CDR3: CASSQETGTGGEKLFF

V: TRBV27
size: -
J: TRBJ2-7
D: -
DNA: TGTGCCAGCAGTTTGGGGGAGTCCTACGAGCAGTACTTC
CDR3: CASSLGESYEQYF

V: TRBV11-2
size: -
J: TRBJ1-1
D: -
DNA: TGTGCCAGCAGCTACGTGAACACTGAAGCTTTCTTT
CDR3: CASSYVNTEAFF

V: TRBV6-5
size: -
J: TRBJ1-3
D: -
DNA: TGTGCCAGCAAAGTGGTAGGGGAGGGAAACACCATATATTTT
CDR3: CASKVVGEGNTIYF

V: TRBV13
size: -
J: TRBJ2-7
D: -
DNA: TGTGCCAGCTCAACAGGGAGAGGTAACGAGCAGTACTTC
CDR3: CASSTGRGNEQYF

V: TRBV9
size: -
J: TRBJ2-7
D: -
DNA: TGTGCCAGCAGCCTCGACGGAAGCTCCTACGAGCAGTACTTC
CDR3: CASSLDGSSYEQYF

V: TRBV10-1
size: few
J: TRBJ1-2
D: -
DNA: TGCGCCAGCAGTGATCAGACAGAGTATGGCTACACCTTC
CDR3: CASSDQTEYGYTF

V: TRBV9
size: many
J: TRBJ2-7
D: -
DNA: TGTGCCAGCAGCGCCCCGGACAGCACCTACGAGCAGTACTTC
CDR3: CASSAPDSTYEQYF

V: TRBV13
size: once
J: TRBJ2-5
D: TRBD2
DNA: TGTGCCAGCAGCTTGACTAGCGGGGGGTGGCAAGAGACCCAGTACTTC
CDR3: CASSLTSGGWQETQYF

V: TRBV28
size: -
J: TRBJ1-1
D: -
DNA: TGTGCCAGCAGGGTGACTGCGAACACTGAAGCTTTCTTT
CDR3: CASRVTANTEAFF

V: TRBV6-5
size: -
J: TRBJ2-3
D: -
DNA: TGTGCCAGCAGTTACTACTCCGGGGCCTCCGATACGCAGTATTTT
CDR3: CASSYYSGASDTQYF

V: TRBV30
size: -
J: TRBJ1-1
D: TRBD1
DNA: TGTGCCTGGACTCCCGGACAGGGGCGAACTGAAGCTTTCTTT
CDR3: CAWTPGQGRTEAFF

V: TRBV5-6
size: -
J: TRBJ2-7
D: -
DNA: TGTGCCAGCAGCGTGGTGGGTCCCTACGAGCAGTACTTC
CDR3: CASSVVGPYEQYF

V: TRBV27
size: -
J: TRBJ2-3
D: TRBD1
DNA: TGTGCCAGCAGCGATACCGGGACAGGCACAGATACGCAGTATTTT
CDR3: CASSDTGTGTDTQYF

V: TRBV27
size: -
J: TRBJ2-7
D: -
DNA: TGTGCCAGCAGCTTCACGGACAGCTACGAGCAGTACTTC
CDR3: CASSFTDSYEQYF

V: TRBV7-9
size: -
J: TRBJ2-1
D: TRBD2
DNA: TGTGCCAGCAGCCGTAGCGGGCTGAGCTCCTACAATGAGCAGTTCTTC
CDR3: CASSRSGLSSYNEQFF

V: TRBV9
size: -
J: TRBJ2-1
D: -
DNA: TGTGCCAGCAGCGTAGACGGGGTGGATGGGAATGAGCAGTTCTTC
CDR3: CASSVDGVDGNEQFF

V: TRBV11-1
size: -
J: TRBJ2-3
D: TRBD2
DNA: TGTGCCAGCAGCTCTAAGGAACTTAAGCGGGGCGGGGAAGATACGCAGTATTTT
CDR3: CASSSKELKRGGEDTQYF

V: TRBV6-6
size: -
J: TRBJ1-1
D: -
DNA: TGTGCCAGCAGTTACGTACAGGGTGCGTACACTGAAGCTTTCTTT
CDR3: CASSYVQGAYTEAFF

V: TRBV27
size: -
J: TRBJ2-7
D: TRBD1
DNA: TGTGCCAGCAGTCCCGGGACAGCCTACGAGCAGTACTTC
CDR3: CASSPGTAYEQYF

V: TRBV7-9
size: -
J: TRBJ2-3
D: -
DNA: TGTGCCAGCATTGGGTCCCAGCAGTATTTT
CDR3: CASIGSQQYF

V: TRBV9
size: -
J: TRBJ1-1
D: -
DNA: TGTGCCAGCAGCCCCGGTGTACCTATGAACACTGAAGCTTTCTTT
CDR3: CASSPGVPMNTEAFF

V: TRBV6-6
size: few
J: TRBJ2-2
D: -
DNA: TGTGCCAGCCAACTAGGGGAGGCCGGGGAGCTGTTTTTT
CDR3: CASQLGEAGELFF

V: TRBV7-9
size: -
J: TRBJ2-3
D: TRBD1
DNA: TGTGCCAGCAGCTTAAATTGGGACAGGGGCCCAGATACGCAGTATTTT
CDR3: CASSLNWDRGPDTQYF

V: TRBV10-2
size: once
J: TRBJ2-3
D: -
DNA: TGCGCCAGCAGTGAGTCGGGGCTTCTAGGGTCTACGCAGTATTTT
CDR3: CASSESGLLGSTQYF

V: TRBV27
size: -
J: TRBJ1-2
D: -
DNA: TGTGCCAGCGGCCTAGGCTTGGGCTACACCTTC
CDR3: CASGLGLGYTF

V: TRBV7-7
size: once
J: TRBJ2-7
D: -
DNA: TGTGCTAGCAGCTTCGATGACCGTATCTTC
CDR3: CASSFDDRIF

V: TRBV4-3
size: -
J: TRBJ1-5
D: -
DNA: TGCGCCAGCAGCCAAGACAGAAATAGCAATCAGCCCCAGCATTTT
CDR3: CASSQDRNSNQPQHF

V: TRBV6-5
size: -
J: TRBJ2-5
D: TRBD2
DNA: TGTGCCAGCAGTTACATTAGCGGGGGGGAGGGGGAGACCCAGTACTTC
CDR3: CASSYISGGEGETQYF

V: TRBV6-5
size: -
J: TRBJ2-7
D: TRBD1
DNA: TGTGCCAGCAGTTACGAGGACAGGAACTACGAGCAGTACTTC
CDR3: CASSYEDRNYEQYF

V: TRBV10-1
size: -
J: TRBJ1-1
D: -
DNA: TGCGCCAGCAGTGAAATCGAGGGGAACACTGAAGCTTTCTTT
CDR3: CASSEIEGNTEAFF

V: TRBV7-6
size: -
J: TRBJ2-1
D: TRBD1
DNA: TGTGCCAGCAGCTTAGATCACTGGCAGGGGGCTCTAGGGCCCTACAATGAGCAGTTCTTC
CDR3: CASSLDHWQGALGPYNEQFF

V: TRBV27
size: -
J: TRBJ2-7
D: -
DNA: TGTGCCAGCAGTCCCGTCTTTGTCGACGAGCAGTACTTC
CDR3: CASSPVFVDEQYF

V: TRBV7-9
size: -
J: TRBJ2-2
D: TRBD1
DNA: TGTGCCAGCAGCCCAGGGACAGGGGGGACCGGGGAGCTGTTTTTT
CDR3: CASSPGTGGTGELFF

V: TRBV7-6
size: -
J: TRBJ2-7
D: TRBD2
DNA: TGTGCCAGCAGCCCCCTGGGGGGGGGTGGGGCCGAGCAGTACTTC
CDR3: CASSPLGGGGAEQYF

V: TRBV4-3
size: -
J: TRBJ1-1
D: -
DNA: TGCGCCAGCAGCCAAGATGTCCGGTCCGAGAACACTGAAGCTTTCTTT
CDR3: CASSQDVRSENTEAFF

V: TRBV19
size: -
J: TRBJ2-7
D: -
DNA: TGTGCCAGTAGGCAGACAGGACTAAACGAGCAGTACTTC
CDR3: CASRQTGLNEQYF

V: TRBV7-9
size: -
J: TRBJ1-2
D: -
DNA: TGTGCCAGCAGCCCGCCCCTTGACTATGGCTACACCTTC
CDR3: CASSPPLDYGYTF

V: TRBV5-1
size: -
J: TRBJ2-7
D: TRBD1
DNA: TGCGCCAGCAGCTTCACGACAGGGGCATACGAGCAGTACTTC
CDR3: CASSFTTGAYEQYF

V: TRBV7-8
size: -
J: TRBJ2-1
D: TRBD1
DNA: TGTGCCAGCAGCTTAGCGCCCGGGACAGCGAACAATGAGCAGTTCTTC
CDR3: CASSLAPGTANNEQFF

V: TRBV18
size: -
J: TRBJ1-1
D: -
DNA: TGTGCCAGCTCACCACACGGGGGCTATGCTGAAGCTTTCTTT
CDR3: CASSPHGGYAEAFF

V: TRBV6-5
size: -
J: TRBJ2-7
D: -
DNA: TGTGCCAGCAGTTACTCAGAGGGGCGGGTATCCTACGAGCAGTACTTC
CDR3: CASSYSEGRVSYEQYF

V: TRBV7-9
size: -
J: TRBJ2-1
D: TRBD1
DNA: TGTGCCAGCAGCCTATTGCAAGGGACAGGGGGGAACAATGAGCAGTTCTTC
CDR3: CASSLLQGTGGNNEQFF

V: TRBV5-5
size: -
J: TRBJ2-3
D: -
DNA: TGTGCCAGCAGCTCCGGGACGGACCACCAGGACGCGCAGTATTTT
CDR3: CASSSGTDHQDAQYF

V: TRBV18
size: -
J: TRBJ2-7
D: TRBD2
DNA: TGTGCCAGCTCACCTCTGGGACTAGCGGTTGTATCCTACGAGCAGTACTTC
CDR3: CASSPLGLAVVSYEQYF

V: TRBV27
size: -
J: TRBJ2-2
D: -
DNA: TGTGCCAGCAGTTACTCGTCGGGCACCGGGGAGCTGTTTTTT
CDR3: CASSYSSGTGELFF

V: TRBV6-5
size: -
J: TRBJ1-2
D: -
DNA: TGTGCCAGCAGTTACTCGGAGGGTATCTATGGCTACACCTTC
CDR3: CASSYSEGIYGYTF

V: TRBV9
size: -
J: TRBJ1-4
D: TRBD1
DNA: TGTGCCAGCAGCGTAGAGGGGGCTGGGGATGAAAAACTGTTTTTT
CDR3: CASSVEGAGDEKLFF

V: TRBV2
size: -
J: TRBJ2-3
D: -
DNA: TGTGCCAGCTTCTTTGACGGGGGTACCTCCGGAGATACGCAGTATTTT
CDR3: CASFFDGGTSGDTQYF

V: TRBV4-3
size: once
J: TRBJ2-3
D: -
DNA: TGCGCCAGCAGCCAAGGGTTCGGGCAGGAGGCAGATACGCAGTATTTT
CDR3: CASSQGFGQEADTQYF

V: TRBV7-9
size: -
J: TRBJ2-1
D: TRBD2
DNA: TGTGCCAGCAGCCCCGATAGCGGGGGCCAATACAATGAGCAGTTCTTC
CDR3: CASSPDSGGQYNEQFF

V: TRBV5-1
size: -
J: TRBJ1-6
D: -
DNA: TGCGCCAGCAGCTTGGTGTCTGGGGTTAGTAATTCACCCCTCCACTTT
CDR3: CASSLVSGVSNSPLHF

V: TRBV9
size: -
J: TRBJ1-5
D: -
DNA: TGTGCCAGCAGCGTCCAGGGCGGGCAGCCCCAGCATTTT
CDR3: CASSVQGGQPQHF

V: TRBV5-1
size: -
J: TRBJ1-6
D: -
DNA: TGCGCCAGCAGCGGCAACAGGGAGGCTAGTGGTTCACCCCTCCACTTT
CDR3: CASSGNREASGSPLHF